Following are 11 T cell receptor beta chains from one sample sequenced in a study of blood T cell repertoires in COVID-19 (TCRdb year 2020). Library preparation was by the immunoSEQ multiplex PCR assay. TCRdb took this table from immuneACCESS and kept in-frame rearrangements with V and J called. Such tables lack part of the clones; where checked against another copy, unresolved V genes explain under half of the gap, and the rest is unexplained. The sample includes about 130,000 clones, with about 92% observed a single time. Clones ranked in the top ten supply roughly 3.7% of the sample. The sequenced sample consisted of peripheral blood. These receptors all come from a man in his forties or fifties with active COVID-19.

CDR3 in amino acids: CASGLEVAGVTTDTQYF. The CDR3, as DNA: TGTGCTAGTGGTTTAGAAGTAGCGGGAGTGACGACAGATACGCAGTATTTT. The rearrangement uses TRBV12-5 and TRBJ2-3, with TRBD2 matching over 9 bases. Looked up from germline, CDR1 is LGHNT and CDR2 is FRNRAP. V lost 3 bases to trimming and J lost 3 bases; unmatched junction nucleotides: 10. The CDR3 sequence is 17 residues long.

The chain joins TRBV10-3 to TRBJ2-1, with D perhaps TRBD1 (5 bases). The CDR3 is 15 residues long. Deletions cut 3 bases from V and 3 bases from J, with 12 bases between. Germline lookup yields CDR1 ENHRY and CDR2 SYGVKD. The CDR3 sequence is CAISDLGVDYNEQFF. CDR3 bases: TGTGCCATCAGTGATTTAGGGGTTGACTACAATGAGCAGTTCTTC.

This chain uses TRBV7-9 with TRBJ2-2, with a tentative D call TRBD2 (5 bases). There are 15 residues in the CDR3. The V end was cut by 4 bases, the J end by 6 bases, with 15 bases between. Looked up from germline, CDR1 is SEHNR and CDR2 is FQNEAQ (reference sequence). The CDR3 protein is CASSWGVPGSGELFF. The CDR3, as DNA: TGTGCCAGCAGCTGGGGAGTCCCGGGTTCCGGGGAGCTGTTTTTT. The complete variable domain, with remaining parts taken from reference TRBV7-9 and TRBJ2-2, reads DTGVSQNPRHKITKRGQNVTFRCDPISEHNRLYWYRQTLGQGPEFLTYFQNEAQLEKSRLLSDRFSAERPKGSFSTLEIQRTEQGDSAMYLCASSWGVPGSGELFFGEGSRLTVL.

In regard to this clone: The junction departs from the called germline gene at one end, perhaps through a read error. This chain uses TRBV3-1 (or the pseudogene TRBV3-2) with TRBJ2-7; TRBD2 matches at 10 bases. The CDR3 runs 15 residues. Germline CDR1 LGHDT, CDR2 YNNKEL (reference sequence). In DNA form, the CDR3 reads TGTGCCGGCAGCCAAGCTAGCGGGGGACCGTACGAGCAGTACTTC. It translates to CAGSQASGGPYEQYF.

The rearrangement uses TRBV19 and TRBJ1-1; a weak D match, TRBD1 (6 bases). The germline CDR1 and CDR2 sequences are LNHDA and SQIVND (reference sequence). With 5 bases removed from V and 2 bases from J, the gap between germline ends came to 12 bases. The CDR3 spans 14 residues. CDR3 sequence reads: CASSWGGPNTEAFF. Written as DNA, the CDR3 is TGTGCCAGTAGTTGGGGGGGCCCCAACACTGAAGCTTTCTTT.

V is TRBV6-6 and J is TRBJ1-3, with a weak D call TRBD1 (6 bases). This CDR3 has 16 amino acids. Per germline, CDR1 MNHNY and CDR2 SVGAGI (reference sequence). Trimming removed 2 bases at V and 4 bases at J, with 15 bases between. This CDR3 reads CASSYGGGRWGNTIYF. The CDR3, as DNA: TGTGCCAGCAGTTACGGCGGGGGGCGGTGGGGAAACACCATATATTTT.

This clone was seen only a few times. The V and J genes are TRBV10-1 and TRBJ1-2; no firm D call. V gave up 6 bases and J gave up 8 bases, with 19 bases separating them. CDR3 length: 14 residues. Looked up from germline, CDR1 is WNHNN and CDR2 is SYGVQD (reference sequence). The CDR3 region is CASSYPGPPGGYTF. The CDR3 DNA is TGCGCCAGCAGCTACCCGGGCCCCCCGGGGGGCTACACCTTC.

The genes are TRBV7-9 and TRBJ1-4; a possible D gene is TRBD1 (5 bases). V lost 5 bases and J lost 3, with 16 bases in between. Germline assignment: CDR1 SEHNR and CDR2 FQNEAQ (reference sequence). The CDR3 has 16 residues. The CDR3 bases are TGTGCCAGCAGCCCTCGGGACCCGGGGGCTAATGAAAAACTGTTTTTT. This sequence encodes CASSPRDPGANEKLFF.

The rearrangement uses TRBV2 and TRBJ2-7; a possible D gene is TRBD1 (6 bases). Trimming removed 9 bases at V and 7 bases at J, with 22 bases between. This CDR3 region has 14 residues. Germline V gene sequence: CDR1 SNHLY, CDR2 FYNNEI. The DNA of the CDR3 is TGTGCCAGTTCCGGGACACTGGCGTTGAGTGAGCAGTACGTC. Amino acid sequence: CASSGTLALSEQYV.

J is TRBJ1-5 and V is TRBV6-2 or TRBV6-3; D is unclear. This CDR3 is built from 16 residues. V was pared by 6 bases and J by 7 bases, with 22 bases between. In germline, CDR1 is MNHEY, CDR2 SVGEGT. The CDR3 protein is CASSRTPRGGLQPQHF. The DNA of the CDR3 is TGTGCCAGCAGCCGAACCCCCCGTGGAGGGTTGCAGCCCCAGCATTTT.

This chain links TRBV6-6 with TRBJ2-5, with 7 bases that match TRBD1. This CDR3 has 15 residues. Germline V gene lookup returns CDR1 MNHNY and CDR2 SVGAGI (reference sequence). Trimming removed 5 bases from V and 2 bases from J; junction bases left unmatched: 8. The CDR3, as DNA: TGTGCCAGCAGTACCAGGGCAGGGGGACAAGAGACCCAGTACTTC. Translated, it gives CASSTRAGGQETQYF.